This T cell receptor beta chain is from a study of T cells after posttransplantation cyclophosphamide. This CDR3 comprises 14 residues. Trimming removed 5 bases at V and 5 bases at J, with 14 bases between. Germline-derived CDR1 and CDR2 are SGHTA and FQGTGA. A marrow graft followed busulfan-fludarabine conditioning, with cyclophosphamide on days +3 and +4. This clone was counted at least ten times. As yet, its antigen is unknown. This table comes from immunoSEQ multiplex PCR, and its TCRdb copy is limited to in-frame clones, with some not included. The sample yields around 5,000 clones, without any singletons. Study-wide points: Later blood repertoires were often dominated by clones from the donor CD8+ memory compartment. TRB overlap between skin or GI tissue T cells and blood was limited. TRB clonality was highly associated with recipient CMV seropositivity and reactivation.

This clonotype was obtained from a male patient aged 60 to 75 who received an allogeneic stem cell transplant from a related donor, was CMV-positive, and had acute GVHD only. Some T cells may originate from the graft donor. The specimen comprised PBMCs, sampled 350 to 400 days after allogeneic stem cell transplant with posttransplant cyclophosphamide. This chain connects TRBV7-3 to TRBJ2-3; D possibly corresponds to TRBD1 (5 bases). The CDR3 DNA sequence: TGTGCCAGCAGCGCATACCTCCAGGGAGATACGCAGTATTTT. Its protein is CASSAYLQGDTQYF. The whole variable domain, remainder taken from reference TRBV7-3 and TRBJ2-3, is GAGVSQTPSNKVTEKGKYVELRCDPISGHTALYWYRQSLGQGPEFLIYFQGTGAADDSGLPNDRFFAVRPEGSVSTLKIQRTERGDSAVYLCASSAYLQGDTQYFGPGTRLTVL.